Listed below are T cell receptor beta chains from one sample, sequenced in a study of T cell responses to AZD1222 COVID-19 vaccine. Clones were read by immunoSEQ multiplex PCR, and TCRdb kept only the in-frame ones, dropping some. The top ten clones hold over 7.5% of a sample with some 110,000 clones, about 90% of them seen once. The sample in question was peripheral blood, obtained on day 0 of AZD1222 vaccination. These receptors originate from an adult in good health. Both conserved end residues are part of each CDR3. The D gene is left open where the match is weak. Clone size appears in some rows only: once, few, many, or a class for an expanded clone.

J gene,D gene,V gene,clone size,CDR3 DNA,CDR3 protein
TRBJ1-1,TRBD1,TRBV19,.,TGTGCCAGTAGTCCTAACGACAGGGGCACTGAAGCTTTCTTT,CASSPNDRGTEAFF
TRBJ2-1,TRBD1,TRBV7-3,.,TGTGCCAGCAGCTTAACATCGGGACAGGGTTTGAAGAATGAGCAGTTCTTC,CASSLTSGQGLKNEQFF
TRBJ2-2,TRBD1,TRBV6-5,.,TGTGCCAGCAGGGTCGGGGCAGGGGGCACCGGGGAGCTGTTTTTT,CASRVGAGGTGELFF
TRBJ1-1,TRBD1,TRBV25-1,.,TGTGCCAGCAGTGATGGCAGGGGGCAGGACACTGAAGCTTTCTTT,CASSDGRGQDTEAFF
TRBJ1-2,.,TRBV19,.,TGTGCCAGTAGTATTGACGGCCCCTATGGCTACACCTTC,CASSIDGPYGYTF
TRBJ2-7,.,TRBV9,.,TGTGCCAGCAGCGTAGGGACCCGGGAAACCTACGAGCAGTACTTC,CASSVGTRETYEQYF
TRBJ2-3,.,TRBV29-1,.,TGCAGCGTCGAGCCAAGCACAGATACGCAGTATTTT,CSVEPSTDTQYF
TRBJ1-2,.,TRBV24-1,.,TGTGCCACCAGTGACAGGGGACATAGCTATGGCTACACCTTC,CATSDRGHSYGYTF
TRBJ1-5,.,TRBV6-6,.,TGTGCCAGCAGACAGCGGGGGCTCAATCAGCCCCAGCATTTT,CASRQRGLNQPQHF
TRBJ2-7,.,TRBV18,.,TGTGCCAGCTCACCCGAGGGCGAGCAGTACTTC,CASSPEGEQYF
TRBJ1-3,.,TRBV11-2,.,TGTGCCAGCAGTCCAAATAACCTCAGGTTCTCTGGAAACACCATATATTTT,CASSPNNLRFSGNTIYF
TRBJ2-1,TRBD2,TRBV6-5,.,TGTGCCAGCGGAAGGACTAGCGGGCCTTACAATGAGCAGTTCTTC,CASGRTSGPYNEQFF
TRBJ2-7,.,TRBV27,few,TGTGCCAGCAGTCCCCGGGTCATCCCTATGCCACCCCTTGGGTACGAGCAGTACTTC,CASSPRVIPMPPLGYEQYF
TRBJ1-2,TRBD1,TRBV5-1,.,TGCGCCAGCAGCCCCGGGACAGCTCCTAACTATGGCTACACCTTC,CASSPGTAPNYGYTF
TRBJ1-2,TRBD1,TRBV18,.,TGTGCCAGCTCACCAATACAGGGGGCGGAAGGCTACACCTTC,CASSPIQGAEGYTF
TRBJ2-2,.,TRBV9,.,TGTGCCAGCAGCCCCCGACAGATGAACACCGGGGAGCTGTTTTTT,CASSPRQMNTGELFF
TRBJ2-7,TRBD2,TRBV5-6,.,TGTGCCAGCAGCTTGGCACTAGCGGGAGGCCTCTACTCCGAGCAGTACTTC,CASSLALAGGLYSEQYF
TRBJ1-6,.,TRBV3-1/TRBV3-2,.,TGTGCCAGCACGACCGGGACTAGTTCCTATTCACCCCTCCACTTT,CASTTGTSSYSPLHF
TRBJ1-1,.,TRBV6-4,.,TGTGCCAGCAGTGAGGGTTTGAACACTGAAGCTTTCTTT,CASSEGLNTEAFF
TRBJ2-1,.,TRBV2,.,TGTGCCAGCAGTGGGGGGTTGGGGGTAAGTGAGCAGTTCTTC,CASSGGLGVSEQFF
TRBJ2-1,TRBD2,TRBV3-1/TRBV3-2,.,TGTGCCAGCAGCCAAGATCGGGGACTAGCGGGAGTCCTCTACAATGAGCAGTTCTTC,CASSQDRGLAGVLYNEQFF
TRBJ2-3,TRBD2,TRBV7-2,.,TGTGCCAGCAGCTTAACGGCGGGAGGGGCAGATACGCAGTATTTT,CASSLTAGGADTQYF
TRBJ1-2,.,TRBV30,once,TGTGCCTGGAGTGTTTTGGGGAGATATGGCTACACCTTC,CAWSVLGRYGYTF
TRBJ2-7,TRBD1,TRBV2,.,TGTGCCAGCACCCCGGACAGGAGATCCTACGAGCAGTACTTC,CASTPDRRSYEQYF
TRBJ1-1,TRBD1,TRBV30,.,TGTGCCTGGAGTAACAGGGGCGACACTGAAGCTTTCTTT,CAWSNRGDTEAFF
TRBJ1-1,TRBD1,TRBV11-1,.,TGTGCCAGCAGCTTCCCGTTAGACAGGGGTAGTACTGAAGCTTTCTTT,CASSFPLDRGSTEAFF
TRBJ2-1,TRBD2,TRBV27,few,TGTGCCAGCAGACGGGTCGGCGGGGGGGCCTACAATGAGCAGTTCTTC,CASRRVGGGAYNEQFF
TRBJ2-7,TRBD2,TRBV3-1/TRBV3-2,once,TGTGCCAGCAGCCCCGCCGCGGGAGGATACGAGCAGTACTTC,CASSPAAGGYEQYF
TRBJ2-2,.,TRBV23-1,.,TGCGCCAGCAGTCAGGGCGGCAGTAGCACCGGGGAGCTGTTTTTT,CASSQGGSSTGELFF
TRBJ1-1,.,TRBV18,few,TGTGCCAGCTCCCGGCCAGCTTTGAACACTGAAGCTTTCTTT,CASSRPALNTEAFF
TRBJ1-1,.,TRBV9,.,TGTGCCAGCAGGCCCACGGGGGTGAACACTGAAGCTTTCTTT,CASRPTGVNTEAFF
TRBJ1-5,TRBD1,TRBV28,.,TGTGCCAGTTCAGGGGGGAATCAGCCCCAGCATTTT,CASSGGNQPQHF
TRBJ1-1,.,TRBV5-6,few,TGTGCCAGCAGCTCGGACACCGAACTGAACACTGAAGCTTTCTTT,CASSSDTELNTEAFF
TRBJ1-4,TRBD1,TRBV6-1,.,TGTGCCAGCAGTGAAGCGCCAGGGGGCAGAGAAAAACTGTTTTTT,CASSEAPGGREKLFF
TRBJ2-1,.,TRBV5-1,few,TGCGCCAGCAGCAACGGCAATGAGCAGTTCTTC,CASSNGNEQFF
TRBJ2-7,.,TRBV10-1,.,TGCGCCAGCAGTGAGTCGAATAGGAAATCCTACGAGCAGTACTTC,CASSESNRKSYEQYF
TRBJ1-5,.,TRBV27,.,TGTGCCAGCAGTTTAAGGCCAGGGGGCAATCAGCCCCAGCATTTT,CASSLRPGGNQPQHF
TRBJ2-1,.,TRBV2,few,TGTGCCAGCAGCAGGGAAGGACCCGCAAGGTTCTTC,CASSREGPARFF
TRBJ2-1,.,TRBV3-1/TRBV3-2,.,TGTGCCAGCAGCCCTCCGGGTCGGGCCTACAATGAGCAGTTCTTC,CASSPPGRAYNEQFF
TRBJ1-5,.,TRBV4-3,.,TGCGCCAGCAGCCAAGATCTCCCCAGAGGGGGCAATCAGCCCCAGCATTTT,CASSQDLPRGGNQPQHF
TRBJ1-4,TRBD1,TRBV28,.,TGTGCCAGCAGTCCGACAGGGGTAACTAATGAAAAACTGTTTTTT,CASSPTGVTNEKLFF
TRBJ1-2,TRBD1,TRBV7-9,once,TGTGCCAGCAGCAGAAATACAGGGGTTAATGGCTACACCTTC,CASSRNTGVNGYTF
TRBJ1-1,.,TRBV5-5,once,TGTGCCAGCAGCTCGACAGGAAAGAACACTGAAGCTTTCTTT,CASSSTGKNTEAFF
TRBJ2-6,TRBD1,TRBV5-4,.,TGTGCCAGCAGCGGGACAGGTCTCTCTGGGGCCAACGTCCTGACTTTC,CASSGTGLSGANVLTF
TRBJ2-3,.,TRBV5-5,.,TGTGCCAGCAGCTGGGGGGCCTACACAGATACGCAGTATTTT,CASSWGAYTDTQYF
TRBJ2-2,.,TRBV25-1,few,TGTGCCAGCAGCCCTCAGGGGAACACCGGGGAGCTGTTTTTT,CASSPQGNTGELFF
TRBJ1-4,TRBD1,TRBV11-2,.,TGTGCCAGCAGCTTCCGAAGGGGGCTTGGTGAAAAACTGTTTTTT,CASSFRRGLGEKLFF